Detailed here is one T cell receptor (beta chain). Generated by immunoSEQ multiplex PCR, the TCRdb table keeps only in-frame clones and is missing some. The sample yields 42,000 or so clones, around 90% seen once. The CDR3 totals 13 residues. The germline V gene has CDR1 SGDLS and CDR2 YYNGEE. V lost 2 bases, J lost 0 bases, and 5 bases lay in between. These data belong to a study of T cell changes during pregnancy in multiple sclerosis. This TCR came from a female donor with multiple sclerosis, enrolled in a pregnancy study. Sequenced here: CD8+ T cells from peripheral blood mononuclear cells, sampled in the first trimester of pregnancy. V usage is TRBV9 and J usage is TRBJ1-1; D unclear. CDR3 sequence reads: CASSVRLNTEAFF. The CDR3 nucleotides read TGTGCCAGCAGCGTGCGGCTGAACACTGAAGCTTTCTTT.